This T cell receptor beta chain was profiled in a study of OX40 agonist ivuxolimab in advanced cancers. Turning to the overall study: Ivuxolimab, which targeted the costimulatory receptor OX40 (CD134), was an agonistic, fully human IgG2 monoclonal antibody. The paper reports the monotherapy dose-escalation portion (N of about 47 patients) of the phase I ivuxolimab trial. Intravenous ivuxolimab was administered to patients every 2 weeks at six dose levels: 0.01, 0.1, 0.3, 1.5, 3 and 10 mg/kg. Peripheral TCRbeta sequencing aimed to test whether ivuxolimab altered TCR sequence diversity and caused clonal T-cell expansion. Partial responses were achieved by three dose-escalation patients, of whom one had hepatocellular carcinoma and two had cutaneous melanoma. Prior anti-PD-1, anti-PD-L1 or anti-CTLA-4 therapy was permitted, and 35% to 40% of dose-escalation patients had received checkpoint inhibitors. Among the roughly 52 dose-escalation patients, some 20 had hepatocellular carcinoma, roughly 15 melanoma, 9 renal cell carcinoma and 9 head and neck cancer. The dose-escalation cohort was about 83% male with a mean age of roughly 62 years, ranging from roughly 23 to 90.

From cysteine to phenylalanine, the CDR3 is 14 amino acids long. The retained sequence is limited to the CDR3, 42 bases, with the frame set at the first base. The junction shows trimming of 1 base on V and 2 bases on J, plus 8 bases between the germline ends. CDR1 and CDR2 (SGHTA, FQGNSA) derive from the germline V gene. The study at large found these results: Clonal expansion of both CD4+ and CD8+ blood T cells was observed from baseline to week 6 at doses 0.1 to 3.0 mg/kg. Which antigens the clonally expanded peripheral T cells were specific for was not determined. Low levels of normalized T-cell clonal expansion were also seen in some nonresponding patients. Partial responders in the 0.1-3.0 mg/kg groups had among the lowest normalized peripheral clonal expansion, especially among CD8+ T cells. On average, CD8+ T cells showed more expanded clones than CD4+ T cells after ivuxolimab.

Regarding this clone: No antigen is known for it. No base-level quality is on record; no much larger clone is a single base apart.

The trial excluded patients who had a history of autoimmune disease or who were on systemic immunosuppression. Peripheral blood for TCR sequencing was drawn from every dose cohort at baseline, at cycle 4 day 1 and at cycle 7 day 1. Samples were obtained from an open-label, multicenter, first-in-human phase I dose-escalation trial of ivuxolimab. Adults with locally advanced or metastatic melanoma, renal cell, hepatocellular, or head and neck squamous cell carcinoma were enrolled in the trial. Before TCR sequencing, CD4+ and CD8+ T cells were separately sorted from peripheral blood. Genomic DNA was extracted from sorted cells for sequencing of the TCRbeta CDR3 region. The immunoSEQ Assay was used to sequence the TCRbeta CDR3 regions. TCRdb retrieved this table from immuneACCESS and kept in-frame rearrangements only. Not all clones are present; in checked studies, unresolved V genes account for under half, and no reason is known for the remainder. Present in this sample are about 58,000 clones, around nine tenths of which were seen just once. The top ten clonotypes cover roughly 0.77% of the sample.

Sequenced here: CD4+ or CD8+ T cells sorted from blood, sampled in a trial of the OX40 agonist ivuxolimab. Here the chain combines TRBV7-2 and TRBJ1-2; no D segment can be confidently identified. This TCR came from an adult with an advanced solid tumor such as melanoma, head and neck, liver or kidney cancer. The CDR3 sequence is CASSLDPGNYGYTF. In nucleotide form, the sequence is TGTGCCAGCAGCTTAGACCCGGGCAACTATGGCTACACCTTC.